This T cell receptor (beta chain) was identified in a study of cytomegalovirus exposure and HLA in healthy donors (dated by TCRdb to the late 2010s). With respect to the entire study: An earlier analysis of 550 to 700 of the donors reported 276 Gb of sequence data and about 100 million unique TCR beta sequences from roughly 200 million T cells. Roughly 300 gigabases of sequencing data and 70 million to 85 million unique TCR sequences were included in an early release covering roughly 700 HLA-typed donors. Of the 300 to 500 genotyped donors, 65% to 90% were placed in the genetic ancestry cluster associated with self-reported Caucasian donors. The aim of the study was to test whether cataloging public T cell receptors could identify signatures of past pathogen exposure. The study used immunosequencing to profile the T cell repertoires of several hundred subjects and linked those repertoires to cytomegalovirus serostatus. Along with the roughly 700-subject first cohort, a separate validation cohort of over a hundred different subjects was used. High-throughput TCR immunosequencing, statistical association of individual TCRs with disease status, and machine learning were combined to predict cytomegalovirus infection status. To study patterns of TCR occurrence, a later analysis re-analyzed previously published TCR beta repertoires from around 700 donors and added high-resolution HLA genotyping. The later analysis used no new phenotypic data to find candidate immune exposures, relying instead on TCR beta sequences and their occurrence across donors. To decide whether each TCR beta V gene segment behaved as functional or pseudogenic, an earlier analysis of some 570 of the donors relied on high-throughput TCR beta sequencing. Donor age, sex, ethnicity and CMV serostatus were collected together with the repertoire data. Genome-wide SNP genotypes for about 65% of the 666 donors were used in a later genetic analysis, which treated that subset as a discovery cohort. Every discovery cohort repertoire had been produced on one sequencing platform. HLA typing included class I and class II loci at four-digit resolution. The number of donors typed differed by locus, with 629-630 for A, B, C, DRB1 and DQB1, 522 for DQA1, about 610 for DPA1, and roughly 450 for DPB1. Four or five DR-DQ haplotypes were handled as single units for association and clustering, since linkage in the cohort was strong. Across approximately 420 genotyped donors of the cohort, an average of about 200,000 unique TCR beta nucleotide sequences per donor were sequenced, and about a sixth of those sequences were non-productive.

Libraries were made using the immunoSEQ multiplex PCR assay. A mixture of 60 forward primers for TCR Vbeta segments and 13 reverse primers for TCR Jbeta segments was used in the multiplex PCR. A multiplex PCR assay on genomic DNA amplified the CDR3 region of rearranged TCR beta genes. The amplified TCR beta libraries were sequenced on the Illumina HiSeq System as 87-base-pair reads. In the original analysis: A later analysis counted 75 million to 100 million unique TCR beta chains across the 550 to 800 repertoires, and around 9.9 million of these chains were shared by at least two donors. Raw reads were error-corrected and collapsed into unique sequences by a nearest-neighbor algorithm in which closely related sequences were merged to remove PCR and sequencing errors. To assign V, D and J gene segments, CDR3 sequences were aligned to IMGT reference sequences. Each retained sequence needed at least a six-nucleotide match to both a V gene segment and a J gene segment. A rearrangement counted as productive if the CDR3 had no stop codons and remained in frame with V and J, and every other rearrangement counted as non-productive. CDR3 was defined by IMGT convention, running from the second conserved V-encoded cysteine to the conserved J-encoded phenylalanine. The earlier analysis of 450 to 750 of the donors excluded any sequence lacking an unambiguous match to a single V gene segment. An earlier analysis of almost 600 of the donors classified V segments as functional when productive rearrangements were above 56.7% and as segregating when the standard deviation between donors was above 5%. A statistical classification framework was developed to diagnose cytomegalovirus status using the catalog of TCR beta chain sequences. V and J gene assignment, in a later analysis, came from comparing TCR nucleotide sequences with IMGT/GENE-DB human TR gene sequences. The TCRdist pipeline was used in a later analysis to assign CDR3 sequences and most-parsimonious VDJ recombination scenarios. In a later analysis, every TCR beta chain was defined by the combination of its CDR3 amino acid sequence and its V-gene family, and reads without a unique V-gene family were dropped. As a way to deal with suspected cross-contamination and a sequencing artifact, a later analysis dropped 640 or so nucleotide sequences that were highly shared and had low generation probability. A later analysis calculated a clonal expansion index for each public chain from normalized within-repertoire ranks of inferred template counts. A later analysis computed generation probabilities with a VDJ recombination model fitted to out-of-frame rearrangements, and checked the results against IGoR. In a later analysis, TCR-TCR, TCR-HLA and TCR-CMV co-occurrence was scored with hypergeometric tests, and a repertoire-size bias correction was applied to TCR pairs. To estimate false discovery rates, a later analysis permuted the HLA or CMV assignments 20 times. In a later analysis, co-occurring TCRs were grouped with DBSCAN, and TCRdist sequence similarity was added when clustering was performed within HLA-allele-positive subsets. Repertoires with fewer than 30,000 or more than 120,000 public chains were left out of co-occurrence clustering, as were five repertoires with anomalous nucleotide sharing. Imported from immuneACCESS, the table was reduced by TCRdb to in-frame sequences with V and J called. These copies leave out some clones; in studies compared against another copy, an unresolved V gene accounts for under half, and the cause of the remainder is not known. V, J and clone size are those of that table, while D and trimming were read from the DNA. The sample has about 150,000 clones on record, 65% to 85% of them singletons. The top ten hold around 5.8% of the sample.

With respect to this clone: The antigen this receptor binds is unknown. Per-nucleotide qualities are absent, and no much larger clonotype sits a single base away.

Overall study results and their limits: Roughly 15 rarely observed V segments, including chromosome 9 orphons, were excluded from the earlier analysis of some 590 of the donors because counts were too low. Some IMGT-functional V segments, including TRBV6-2 and TRBV6-3, could not be told apart with the 87-base-pair reads, so those segments were excluded. Across donors, most TCR sequences were observed very rarely, whereas some public TCRs were present in many individuals. The authors suggested that the approach could potentially be extended to other disease states and immunological phenotypes. In both the original and validation cohorts, the classifier was reported to diagnose cytomegalovirus status with high specificity and sensitivity. This cohort had only TCR beta chains sequenced, and the lack of alpha or paired-chain data limited which features could be detected. For the cohort, immune exposure information was limited to CMV serostatus. In an earlier analysis of about 600 of the donors, most TCR beta V segments appeared in productive rearrangements about 87% or about 30% of the time, broadly matching IMGT annotations. In a later analysis, the rate of TCR association differed among HLA loci, with DRB1 alleles having the most associated TCRs and HLA-C alleles having the fewest. V-gene and J-gene trimming of TCR beta chains was associated with a missense DCLRE1C variant in a later genetic analysis, and the association was replicated in an independent cohort. A further reported finding was that TCR beta sequences accurately predicted the HLA-A and HLA-B alleles for most subjects in the first cohort. In a later analysis, HLA-associated TCR beta chains were found to be more clonally expanded and to have lower generation probabilities than equally common non-associated chains. According to a later genetic analysis, donors in an Asian-associated ancestry cluster had fewer N-insertions in productive TCRs than the roughly 670-donor mean. A few of the identified cytomegalovirus-associated TCR beta chains were confirmed in vitro to be specific for cytomegalovirus antigens. When HLA alleles, especially DR and DQ, strongly co-occurred, TCR associations were difficult to assign to individual alleles. Several of the top co-occurrence clusters appeared to be linked to parvovirus B19, influenza, CMV and Epstein-Barr virus, according to a later analysis. The sequencing pipeline was judged likely to have produced a cluster of highly shared sequence variants as a technical artifact. Correlated functional status among segregating V segments might be attributable to linkage disequilibrium, but an unknown experimental factor could not be ruled out. The study listed 150 to 200 TCR beta chains as associated with cytomegalovirus. A later analysis associated about 17,000 TCR beta sequences with specific HLA alleles at a false discovery rate of 0.05. Most CMV-associated TCR beta chains appeared to be HLA-restricted in a later analysis, and the HLA associations seemed to be driven largely by CMV exposure. Presence/absence analyses assumed roughly uniform sequencing depth across donors, an assumption that may not hold. Because HLA typing was unavailable for some donors at each locus, only the typed subset was used in association tests.

In total, fewer than 750 healthy bone marrow donors made up the cohort. All cohort members were sampled while nominally healthy, although unrecorded immune exposures were likely present. The donor tested CMV seropositive, placing the donor among the 289 seropositive members of the cohort. Each donor provided a peripheral blood sample, and peripheral blood mononuclear cells were used for TCR beta sequencing. The Qiagen DNeasy Blood Extraction Kit was used to extract genomic DNA from the blood cell samples. From V the trimming removes 3 bases and from J it removes 6 bases, while the gene matches leave 10 bases of the junction unaccounted for. Including cysteine and phenylalanine, the CDR3 has 16 amino acids. Only CDR3 DNA remains: 48 bases, in frame from the first base. From the germline V gene, CDR1 is SGHRS and CDR2 is YFSETQ.

The sequence links TRBV5-1 to TRBJ2-7; TRBD2 fits 12 bases in the junction. Sequenced input: PBMCs. This sequence originates from a male donor in good health and CMV-seropositive. Here is the DNA: TGCGCCAGCAGCTCGCCAGGACTAGCGGGAATCCGCGAGCAGTACTTC. Its protein product is CASSSPGLAGIREQYF.